This TCR beta chain emerged from a study of blood T cells in healthy people across ages. Primed by a sample-barcoded 5' primer and a J-beta primer mix, a second PCR proceeded for about 6 to 11 cycles. One entry per CDR3 protein results from TCRdb running MiXCR on the 5' RACE reads. This table holds about 970,000 distinct CDR3 sequences, roughly half found once. The authors extracted at least 6 micrograms of total RNA per sample. The receptor was derived from a woman aged 55-69 years in good health. The sequencing sample was made of blood.

This CDR3 reads CASSTGLAGVATDTQYF. The CDR3 DNA follows: TGTGCCAGTAGTACGGGACTAGCGGGAGTCGCGACAGATACGCAGTATTTT. The chain is built from TRBV19 and TRBJ2-3, with TRBD2 identical over 14 bases. The CDR3 length is 17 residues. Germline CDR1 is LNHDA and CDR2 is SQIVND (reference sequence). Germline trimming cut 4 bases from V and 3 bases from J; bases unmatched to any gene: 6.